This passage covers 8 T cell receptor beta chains from one sample sequenced in a study of blood T cells in healthy people across ages. Sample-barcoded 5' priming and a J-beta primer mix drove a second PCR of about 7 to 11 cycles. Using its own MiXCR run on the 5' RACE reads, TCRdb lists one record per CDR3 protein. This sample has some 1.4 million distinct CDR3 sequences; 42% occur once, and the top ten carry 7.9%. Source material: blood. The origin of the receptors is a woman in her late teens or twenties in good health.

Note on this clonotype: One junction end disagrees with the germline gene, perhaps due to a read error. The chain links TRBV5-1 to TRBJ2-1, with 9 positions matching TRBD2. The V gene's germline CDR1 is SGHRS and CDR2 YFSETQ. The CDR3 has 18 residues. DNA of the CDR3: TGCGCCAACAGCTTGGGACTAGCATCTCGTGGCTCCTACAATGAGCAGTTCTTC. Translated: CANSLGLASRGSYNEQFF.

The chain is built from TRBV7-9 and TRBJ2-1, with D maybe TRBD2 (5 bases). This CDR3 region has 15 residues. V gave up 4 bases and J gave up 6 bases, with 16 bases separating them. The germline CDR1 and CDR2 sequences are SEHNR and FQNEAQ (reference sequence). The CDR3 DNA follows: TGTGCCAGCAGCTCTCTGAGGGAGAGATCCAATGAGCAGTTCTTC. Encoded protein: CASSSLRERSNEQFF.

The chain has TRBV29-1 and TRBJ1-1; D not resolved. The CDR3 extends over 13 amino acids. The germline V gene encodes CDR1 SQVTM and CDR2 ANQGSEA. V lost 3 bases to trimming and J lost 1 base, with 9 bases between them. This CDR3 is CSVERQPNTEAFF. The CDR3 bases are TGCAGCGTTGAGAGGCAGCCGAACACTGAAGCTTTCTTT.

The sample holds a few counts of this clonotype. The J gene is TRBJ2-1, the V gene TRBV27; 9 bases match TRBD2. Germline-derived CDR1 and CDR2 are MNHEY and SMNVEV (reference sequence). The V gene end was trimmed by 5 bases and the J gene end by 9 bases; junction bases not matched to a gene: 5. CDR3 length: 13 amino acids. The CDR3 is CASSPGTSPEQFF. The CDR3 DNA is TGTGCCAGCAGTCCCGGGACTAGCCCTGAGCAGTTCTTC.

This clonotype was counted only a few times. V and J are TRBV6-5 and TRBJ1-5; TRBD1 matches 7 bases. The V gene end was trimmed by 4 bases and the J gene end by 6 bases; junction bases not matched to a gene: 12. The CDR3 consists of 16 residues. The V gene's germline CDR1 is MNHEY and CDR2 SVGAGI. CDR3 residues: CASSLQRTGGGQPQHF. In DNA, the CDR3 is TGTGCCAGCAGTTTACAGCGGACAGGAGGGGGTCAGCCCCAGCATTTT.

This clonotype was seen only a few times. The J gene is TRBJ1-2, the V gene TRBV3-1, with D perhaps matching TRBD1 (6 bases). The CDR3 has 16 residues. V was shortened by 4 bases and J by 4 bases, with 19 bases between the two germline ends. Per the germline V gene, CDR1 is LGHDT and CDR2 is YNNKEL (reference sequence). CDR3 region: CASSRRRQETLYGYTF. CDR3 nucleotide sequence: TGTGCCAGCAGCCGGAGGCGACAGGAGACTCTCTATGGCTACACCTTC.

Concerning this clonotype itself: This clone may be a read error of a much larger clone one base away. CDR3 protein: CASSADRYNEQYF. CDR3 coding DNA: TGTGCCAGCAGCGCCGACAGATACAATGAGCAGTACTTC. J is TRBJ2-5 and V is TRBV14, with D perhaps TRBD1 (5 bases). The germline CDR1 and CDR2 sequences are SGHDN and FVKESK. V was cut by 5 bases and J by 11 bases, with 18 bases left in between. CDR3 length equals 13 residues.

The chain uses TRBV11-1 and TRBJ2-1; maybe TRBD2 (5 bases). Trimming stripped 5 bases from V and 6 bases from J, with 20 bases between. Germline V gives CDR1 SGHAT, CDR2 FQDESV (reference sequence). The CDR3 runs 16 residues. This CDR3 is CASSPTTSISTNEQFF. DNA for the CDR3: TGTGCCAGCAGCCCTACTACTAGTATCTCGACCAATGAGCAGTTCTTC.